This T cell receptor (beta chain) was captured by sequencing in a study of OX40 agonist ivuxolimab in advanced cancers. Whole-study context: Treatment of patients was with ivuxolimab, an agonistic anti-OX40 (CD134) antibody. It was permissible to have had prior anti-PD-1, anti-PD-L1 or anti-CTLA-4 therapy, and around 40% had some.

V dropped 1 base and J dropped 5 bases, with 5 bases sitting between them. Per the germline V gene, CDR1 is LGHNA and CDR2 is YSLEER. The CDR3 spans 13 residues. People who had autoimmune disease history or systemic immunosuppression were excluded. Here immunoSEQ multiplex PCR was the method, and the copy in TCRdb shows in-frame clones only, minus some. This sample has 40,000 to 60,000 clones, with about four fifths found just once. Sample: CD4+ or CD8+ T cells sorted from blood, taken in a trial of the OX40 agonist ivuxolimab. This chain joins TRBV4-3 and TRBJ2-2; D unresolved. This TCR derives from an adult with an advanced solid tumor such as melanoma, head and neck, liver or kidney cancer. CDR3 loop: CASSQVVTGELFF. CDR3 DNA sequence: TGCGCCAGCAGCCAAGTTGTAACCGGGGAGCTGTTTTTT.